This T cell receptor beta chain was retrieved from a study of blood T cell repertoires in COVID-19. The wider study: Acute and convalescent COVID-19 specimens originated in the United States, Italy and Spain. Sample material is recorded as cDNA or gDNA derived from T cells, B-cell-depleted T cells, or PBMCs.

Clones were sequenced by immunoSEQ multiplex PCR, and TCRdb holds only the in-frame ones, with some missing. Of 220,000 or so clones detected, 70% to 90% appear once; the ten largest clones hold about 9.4%. This clone showed up just a few times. Germline CDR1 LNHDA, CDR2 SQIVND (reference sequence). The CDR3 covers 14 residues. Trimming cost V 1 base and J 5 bases, with 12 bases left between them. The source of this sequence is a woman aged 50 to 60 with COVID-19, enrolled during active disease. The sequencing sample was made of peripheral blood. The rearrangement uses TRBV19 and TRBJ2-7; TRBD2 is a possible D gene (7 bases). CDR3 amino acids: CASSIARGPHEQYF. CDR3 nucleotide sequence: TGTGCCAGTAGTATAGCGCGGGGGCCACACGAGCAGTACTTC. The complete variable domain, with remaining parts taken from reference TRBV19 and TRBJ2-7, reads DGGITQSPKYLFRKEGQNVTLSCEQNLNHDAMYWYRQDPGQGLRLIYYSQIVNDFQKGDIAEGYSVSREKKESFPLTVTSAQKNPTAFYLCASSIARGPHEQYFGPGTRLTVT.